This T cell receptor (beta chain) stems from a study of beta chain features in type 1 diabetes. Overall study results and limits: Among all four CD4+ subsets, Type 1 diabetes patients had TCRB CDR3s that were moderately but significantly shorter. For patients and controls alike, PCR might favor shorter templates to the same degree.

Trimming removed 5 bases at V and 2 bases at J, with 19 bases between. Germline assignment: CDR1 MDHEN and CDR2 SYDVKM. This CDR3 spans 17 amino acids. The study reverse transcribed the entire isolated RNA, so it sequenced expressed TCRB transcripts. Generated by immunoSEQ multiplex PCR, the TCRdb table keeps only in-frame clones and is missing some. The sample carries 680,000 or so clones, roughly an eighth recorded once. Comments on this clone: Its matching antigen is unknown.

The sequenced sample was naive CD4+ T cells from blood. This sequence joins TRBV28 and TRBJ2-1; possible D gene TRBD1, 6 bases. The source of this sequence is a man younger than 35 with type 1 diabetes. CDR3 region: CASSTPAGVRAYNEQFF. The DNA of the CDR3 is TGTGCCAGCAGTACACCAGCAGGGGTACGGGCCTACAATGAGCAGTTCTTC.